Below, 19 T cell receptor beta chains from the same sample are listed, as sequenced in a study of OX40 agonist ivuxolimab in advanced cancers. The method was the immunoSEQ multiplex PCR assay. TCRdb retrieved this table from immuneACCESS and kept in-frame rearrangements only. Not all clones are present; in checked studies, unresolved V genes account for under half, and no reason is known for the remainder. The sample table holds about 34,000 clones, of which about 90% were seen once. The ten largest account for approximately 3.8% of the sample. Here the sequenced sample was CD4+ or CD8+ T cells sorted from blood, taken in a trial of the OX40 agonist ivuxolimab. These receptors were obtained from an adult with an advanced solid tumor such as melanoma, head and neck, liver or kidney cancer.

This rearrangement joins TRBV5-1 to TRBJ2-7; no definite D call. Germline V lookup: CDR1 SGHRS, CDR2 YFSETQ. With 3 bases removed from V and 3 bases from J, the gap between germline ends came to 10 bases. The CDR3 consists of 13 residues. Here the CDR3 DNA reads TGCGCCAGCAGCTACTCCCCAGGCTACGAGCAGTACTTC. This codes for CASSYSPGYEQYF.

The chain combines TRBV2 with TRBJ1-3; 8 bases align to TRBD1. The CDR3 length is 17 residues. Per germline, CDR1 SNHLY and CDR2 FYNNEI. Trimming cost V 2 bases and J 4 bases; bases outside gene matches: 10. This CDR3 is CASSEMWGRGRGNTIYF. CDR3 DNA: TGTGCCAGCAGTGAAATGTGGGGCAGGGGGCGCGGAAACACCATATATTTT.

This chain joins TRBV7-2 and TRBJ2-5; D call uncertain. CDR3 size: 12 residues. The V gene's germline CDR1 is SGHTA and CDR2 FQGNSA. Deletions cut 5 bases from V and 0 bases from J, with 4 bases between. The CDR3 here is CASSLYQETQYF. CDR3 nucleotides: TGTGCCAGCAGCCTGTACCAAGAGACCCAGTACTTC.

This chain connects TRBV6-6 to TRBJ2-7; perhaps D is TRBD1 or TRBD2 (5 bases each). Looked up from germline, CDR1 is MNHNY and CDR2 is SVGAGI (reference sequence). V shed 5 bases and J shed 4 bases, with 9 bases lying between them. The CDR3 has 12 residues. CDR3: CASSGGSYEQYF. Written as DNA, the CDR3 is TGTGCCAGCAGTGGGGGTTCGTACGAGCAGTACTTC.

The J gene is TRBJ2-1, the V gene TRBV9; TRBD2 matches 7 bases. The CDR3 contains 15 residues. The ends lost 0 bases at V and 3 bases at J; junction bases unmatched: 3. Germline CDR1 and CDR2: SGDLS and YYNGEE. CDR3 residues: CASSVVPSGYNEQFF. Here the CDR3 DNA reads TGTGCCAGCAGCGTAGTCCCTAGCGGCTACAATGAGCAGTTCTTC.

The rearrangement links TRBV30 to TRBJ1-5, with 7 bases lining up with TRBD1. J gave up 2 bases and V 2 bases, and 6 bases lay outside the gene matches. Germline V gives CDR1 GTSNPN, CDR2 SVGIG (reference sequence). The CDR3 is 15 residues long. The CDR3 nucleotides are TGTGCCTGGAGTACTTCCGGGACAGGCAATCAGCCCCAGCATTTT. Its protein is CAWSTSGTGNQPQHF.

This chain links TRBV6-5 with TRBJ2-7, with D uncertain. Germline V lookup: CDR1 MNHEY, CDR2 SVGAGI. V was shortened by 4 bases and J by 4 bases, with 5 bases between the two germline ends. This CDR3 contains 11 residues. In DNA form, the CDR3 reads TGTGCCAGCAGTTCGACTTACGAGCAGTACTTC. This encodes CASSSTYEQYF.

This CDR3 reads CSVGGTANVGQYF. DNA for the CDR3: TGCAGCGTTGGGGGGACAGCCAACGTCGGGCAGTATTTT. The chain uses TRBV29-1 and TRBJ2-3; 7 bases align to TRBD1. The germline V gene has CDR1 SQVTM and CDR2 ANQGSEA. Trimming removed 4 bases from V and 11 bases from J; junction bases left unmatched: 12. The CDR3 has 13 amino acids.

The V and J genes are TRBV6-6 and TRBJ2-7, with D perhaps matching TRBD2 (6 bases). Germline CDR1 is MNHNY and CDR2 is SVGAGI (reference sequence). Deletions cut 0 bases from V and 1 base from J, with 13 bases between. The CDR3 consists of 16 residues. The CDR3, as DNA: TGTGCCAGCAGTTACTCCGGGACTCTAAATTCCTACGAGCAGTACTTC. Translating gives CASSYSGTLNSYEQYF.

As regards this clone: The same CDR3 is also encoded by other DNA sequences in this sample. The rearrangement joins TRBV5-4 to TRBJ2-5; no clear D. Per the germline V gene, CDR1 is SGHNT and CDR2 is YYREEE (reference sequence). The CDR3 covers 14 residues. With 0 bases removed from V and 1 base from J, the gap between germline ends came to 7 bases. The CDR3 protein is CASSLVGGQETQYF. CDR3 DNA sequence: TGTGCCAGCAGCTTGGTAGGCGGCCAAGAGACCCAGTACTTC.

The sample holds a few counts of this clone. This chain uses TRBV10-3 with TRBJ1-1, with D uncertain. Trimming took 1 base from V and 2 from J, leaving 8 bases between them. Germline V CDR1 and CDR2: ENHRY, SYGVKD. The CDR3 loop spans 14 amino acids. In nucleotides, the CDR3 is TGTGCCATCAGTGAGTATCCTCCAAACACTGAAGCTTTCTTT. Translating it yields CAISEYPPNTEAFF.

V usage is TRBV9 and J usage is TRBJ1-2; no clear D. CDR3 size: 16 residues. Trimming pared 0 bases from V and 4 bases from J, leaving 16 bases between. Germline V gives CDR1 SGDLS, CDR2 YYNGEE. This CDR3 is CASSVAEGGWGYGYTF. The CDR3 bases are TGTGCCAGCAGCGTAGCTGAGGGCGGGTGGGGCTATGGCTACACCTTC.

The genes are TRBV28 and TRBJ1-5; D gene unclear. Trimming removed 7 bases at V and 5 bases at J, with 9 bases between. CDR1 and CDR2 from the germline V gene are MDHEN and SYDVKM. The CDR3 has 12 residues. The CDR3 nucleotides are TGTGCCAGCACTTCCACGGATCAGCCCCAGCATTTT. Its translation: CASTSTDQPQHF.

The chain recombines TRBV6-5 with TRBJ1-6, with unresolved D. Per germline, CDR1 MNHEY and CDR2 SVGAGI. V was pared by 4 bases and J by 6 bases, with 7 bases between. The CDR3 has 13 residues. This chain's CDR3 is CASSFQANSPLHF. The DNA of the CDR3 is TGTGCCAGCAGTTTTCAGGCTAATTCACCCCTCCACTTT.

This clone occurred a few times. The chain is built from TRBV10-3 and TRBJ1-2; 7 bases agree with TRBD1. The junction had 15 bases not matched to a gene; V was cut back by 11 bases and J by 6 bases. The CDR3 is 14 amino acids. Germline CDR1 reads ENHRY; CDR2 reads SYGVKD. CDR3 nucleotide sequence: TGTGCCGCCAGGGGGGAGAAACAGGTCGATGGCTACACCTTC. Translating gives CAARGEKQVDGYTF.

This clone has just one count. The gene calls are TRBV28 and TRBJ2-4, with D possibly TRBD1 on 5 matching bases. In germline, CDR1 is MDHEN, CDR2 SYDVKM. Trimming stripped 5 bases from V and 0 bases from J, with 11 bases between. This CDR3 contains 15 residues. CDR3 in DNA: TGTGCCAGCAGTGACAGTACCCTAGCCAAAAACATTCAGTACTTC. Protein: CASSDSTLAKNIQYF.

This chain links TRBV19 with TRBJ1-1, with TRBD1 as a possible D gene (6 bases). CDR1 and CDR2 (germline): LNHDA, SQIVND (reference sequence). V lost 2 bases, J lost 4 bases, and 14 bases lay in between. The CDR3 loop spans 15 amino acids. The CDR3 reads CASSIYPGATTEAFF. Here the CDR3 DNA reads TGTGCCAGTAGTATATATCCGGGGGCAACCACTGAAGCTTTCTTT.

This clone was seen once. The CDR3 loop is CASSPGDGVNTEAFF. The CDR3 DNA reads as TGTGCCAGCAGCCCCGGGGACGGGGTGAACACTGAAGCTTTCTTT. The chain recombines TRBV9 with TRBJ1-1; TRBD1 might be the D (5 bases). CDR3 length: 15 residues. Trimming took 4 bases from V and 0 from J, leaving 13 bases between them. Germline-derived CDR1 and CDR2 are SGDLS and YYNGEE. Using reference TRBV9 and TRBJ1-1 for the parts outside the CDR3, the full variable domain is DSGVTQTPKHLITATGQRVTLRCSPRSGDLSVYWYQQSLDQGLQFLIQYYNGEERAKGNILERFSAQQFPDLHSELNLSSLELGDSALYFCASSPGDGVNTEAFFGQGTRLTVV.

The gene calls are TRBV2 and TRBJ1-6, with TRBD1 matching over 8 bases. Germline V lookup: CDR1 SNHLY, CDR2 FYNNEI. This CDR3 is 14 amino acids long. The V and J ends lost 3 bases and 14 bases, in that order; junction bases with no gene match: 9. The chain's CDR3 is CASSDRGRLKALHF. CDR3 DNA: TGTGCCAGCAGTGACAGGGGGCGGCTTAAAGCCCTCCACTTT.